This note documents a single T cell receptor (beta chain) sequence. As yet, its antigen is unknown. Sequencing used immunoSEQ multiplex PCR; TCRdb keeps in-frame clones, though not all of them. The table lists 120,000 or so clones, around 81% of them singletons. Time point reported: blood 2 weeks post-SBRT. Treatment meaning: 15 Gy SBRT to primary tumor, nephrectomy 4 weeks later. The tumor was a clear cell renal cell carcinoma. Germline CDR1 and CDR2: SGHAT and FQNNGV. The CDR3 is 16 residues long. V was cut by 5 bases and J by 10 bases, with 25 bases left in between. This sample was included in a study of radiation and T cells in renal cell carcinoma. Study details: Nephrectomy followed 15 Gy stereotactic body radiation by 4 weeks.

Findings and caveats of the study: From baseline, blood top tumor clonotypes peaked at 2 weeks post-radiation. Pretreatment tumor biopsies were lacking, so baseline clonotypes are unknown.

This receptor was taken from a man in his fifties or sixties with renal cell carcinoma. The chain employs TRBV11-2 and TRBJ2-3, with D possibly being TRBD1 or TRBD2 (5 bases each). The sample was blood, taken from a patient whose treatment included radiotherapy and nephrectomy. CDR3 coding DNA: TGTGCCAGCAGCAAAACCGGGGCCACGGGATCGGTATCGCAGTATTTT. Protein: CASSKTGATGSVSQYF. Complete variable domain (other parts from reference TRBV11-2 and TRBJ2-3): EAGVAQSPRYKIIEKRQSVAFWCNPISGHATLYWYQQILGQGPKLLIQFQNNGVVDDSQLPKDRFSAERLKGVDSTLKIQPAKLEDSAVYLCASSKTGATGSVSQYFGPGTRLTVL.